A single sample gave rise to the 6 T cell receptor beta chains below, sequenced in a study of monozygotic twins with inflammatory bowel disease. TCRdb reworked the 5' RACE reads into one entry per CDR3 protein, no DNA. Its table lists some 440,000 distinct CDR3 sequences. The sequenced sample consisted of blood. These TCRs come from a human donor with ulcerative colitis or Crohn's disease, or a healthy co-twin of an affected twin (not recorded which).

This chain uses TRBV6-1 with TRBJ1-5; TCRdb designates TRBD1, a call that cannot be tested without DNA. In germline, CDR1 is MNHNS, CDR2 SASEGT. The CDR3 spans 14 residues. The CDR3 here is CAISSDSSNQPQHF.

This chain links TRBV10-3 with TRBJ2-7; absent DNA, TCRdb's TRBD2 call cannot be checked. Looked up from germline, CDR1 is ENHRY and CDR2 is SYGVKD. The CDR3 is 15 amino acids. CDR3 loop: CAISESGRGGYEQYF.

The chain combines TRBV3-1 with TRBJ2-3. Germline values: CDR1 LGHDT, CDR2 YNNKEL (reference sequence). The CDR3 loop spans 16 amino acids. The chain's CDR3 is CASSQELAASTDTQYF.

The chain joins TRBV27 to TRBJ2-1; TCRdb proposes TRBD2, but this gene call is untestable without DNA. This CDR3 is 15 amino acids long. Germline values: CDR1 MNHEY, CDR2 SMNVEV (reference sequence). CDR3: CASSSGGGLGNEQFF.

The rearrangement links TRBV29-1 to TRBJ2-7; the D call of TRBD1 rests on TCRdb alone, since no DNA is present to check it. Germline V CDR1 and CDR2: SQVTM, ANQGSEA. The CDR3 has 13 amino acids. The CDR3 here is CSVRAGGNYEQYF.

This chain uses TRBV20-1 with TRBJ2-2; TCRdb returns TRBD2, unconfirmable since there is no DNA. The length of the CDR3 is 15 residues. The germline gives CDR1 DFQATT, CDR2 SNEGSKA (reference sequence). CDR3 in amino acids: CSASSPERAAGELFF.